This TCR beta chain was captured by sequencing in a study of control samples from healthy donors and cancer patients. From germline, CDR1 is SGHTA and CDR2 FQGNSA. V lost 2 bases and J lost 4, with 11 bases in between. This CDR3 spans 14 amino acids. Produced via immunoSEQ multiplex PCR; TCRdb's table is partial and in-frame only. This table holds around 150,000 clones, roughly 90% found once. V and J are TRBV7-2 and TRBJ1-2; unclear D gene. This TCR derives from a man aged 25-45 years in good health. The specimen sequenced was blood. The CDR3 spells CASSLNGVSYGYTF. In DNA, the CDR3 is TGTGCCAGCAGCTTAAATGGAGTTTCCTATGGCTACACCTTC.